This T cell receptor (beta chain) appears in the sequencing data of a study of T cells expressing NK-cell markers. Study-wide background: Seven HCMV-seropositive donors and one seronegative donor made up the eight sequenced donors. Study observations and caveats: The study found these clonotypes also leading the CD3+CD56-NKG2C+ fraction in a few donors.

The CDR3 has 15 residues. TCR beta cDNA was generated via 5'RACE template switching incorporating UMIs. Reprocessing the 5' RACE reads, TCRdb reports a single entry for every CDR3 protein and omits DNA. The sample includes about 260,000 distinct CDR3 sequences. Comments on this clonotype: Its antigen is not known.

V usage is TRBV12-3 or TRBV12-4 and J usage is TRBJ2-3. The specimen was blood T cells: a sorted CD56 or NKG2C T cell subset, CD4+ or CD8+ T cells, or bulk PBMC T cells (not recorded which). The receptor's source is a man aged 18 to 29 in good health. The CDR3 spells CASSPTTTRTDTQYF.